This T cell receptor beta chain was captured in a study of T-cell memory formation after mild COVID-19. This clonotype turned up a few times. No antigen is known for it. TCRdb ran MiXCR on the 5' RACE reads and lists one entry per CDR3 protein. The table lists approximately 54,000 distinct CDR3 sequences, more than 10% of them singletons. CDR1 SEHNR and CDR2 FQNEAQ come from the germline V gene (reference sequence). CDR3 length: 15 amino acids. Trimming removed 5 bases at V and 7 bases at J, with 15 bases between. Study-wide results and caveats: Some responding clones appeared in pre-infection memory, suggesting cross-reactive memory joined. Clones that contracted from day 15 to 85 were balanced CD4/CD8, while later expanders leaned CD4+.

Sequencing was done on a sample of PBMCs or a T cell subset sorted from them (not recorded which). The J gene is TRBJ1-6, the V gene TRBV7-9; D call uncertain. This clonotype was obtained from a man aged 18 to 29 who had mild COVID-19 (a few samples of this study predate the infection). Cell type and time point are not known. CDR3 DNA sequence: TGTGCCAGCAGCCCCCCTGCCACTGGCAATTCACCCCTCCACTTT. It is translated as CASSPPATGNSPLHF.